The 29 T cell receptor beta chains below were found in one sample sequenced in a study of T cells after yellow fever vaccination. From the 5' RACE reads, TCRdb called clonotypes with MiXCR, one entry per CDR3 protein. The repertoire holds about 550,000 distinct CDR3 sequences, over 15% seen once, with 13% to 15% in the top ten. The source material was PBMCs, sampled 15 days after the yellow fever booster vaccination. The receptors derive from a man aged 30-40 years who received the YFV17D yellow fever vaccine.

The rearrangement joins TRBV28 to TRBJ2-1, with TRBD1 as a possible D gene (6 bases). The germline CDR1 and CDR2 sequences are MDHEN and SYDVKM. There are 14 residues in the CDR3. V was clipped by 6 bases and J by 7 bases, with 16 bases between them. CDR3 amino acids: CASRGTRALNEQFF. The CDR3 DNA follows: TGTGCCAGCAGGGGGACAAGGGCACTTAATGAGCAGTTCTTC.

This clonotype has only a few counts. J is TRBJ2-2 and V is TRBV5-1; unclear D gene. Germline loops: CDR1 SGHRS, CDR2 YFSETQ. V dropped 1 base and J dropped 5 bases, with 6 bases sitting between them. This CDR3 region has 13 residues. CDR3: CASSLTQTGELFF. The CDR3 DNA reads as TGCGCCAGCAGCTTGACCCAAACCGGGGAGCTGTTTTTT.

The rearrangement uses TRBV18 and TRBJ2-1; D is unresolved. The V and J ends lost 2 bases and 8 bases respectively, with 22 bases between them. The CDR3 sequence is 17 residues long. In germline, CDR1 is KGHSH, CDR2 LQKENI. This CDR3 reads CASSPVNSPHLRDEQFF. CDR3 nucleotides: TGTGCCAGCTCACCAGTAAATAGCCCCCACCTTCGCGATGAGCAGTTCTTC.

This clonotype was seen only a few times. The chain carries TRBV27 and TRBJ2-5, with 9 bases fitting TRBD1. The junction had 4 bases not matched to a gene; V was cut back by 1 base and J by 1 base. Per the germline V gene, CDR1 is MNHEY and CDR2 is SMNVEV (reference sequence). This CDR3 has 16 amino acids. CDR3 region: CASSLYPGQGQETQYF. CDR3 DNA sequence: TGTGCCAGCAGTTTATATCCGGGACAGGGCCAAGAGACCCAGTACTTC.

The CDR3 bases are TGTGCCAGCAGCTTAACCGGGACAGGGGCCGAAAAACTGTTTTTT. This codes for CASSLTGTGAEKLFF. This chain connects TRBV7-3 to TRBJ1-4, with 10 bases matching TRBD1. After removal of 0 bases from V and 8 bases from J, the junction contained 3 bases not matched to a gene. CDR3 length: 15 amino acids. Germline CDR1 is SGHTA and CDR2 is FQGTGA.

This clonotype has a handful of counts. The rearrangement links TRBV20-1 to TRBJ2-5; D may correspond to TRBD1 or TRBD2 (5 bases each). This CDR3 has 13 residues. V was trimmed by 5 bases and J by 5 bases, leaving 15 bases between them. Germline values: CDR1 DFQATT, CDR2 SNEGSKA (reference sequence). DNA of the CDR3: TGCAGTGCTGGATATTCGGGGCGGGAGACCCAGTACTTC. Residues: CSAGYSGRETQYF.

This chain connects TRBV6-5 to TRBJ2-3; 12 nucleotides agree with TRBD2. Germline lookup yields CDR1 MNHEY and CDR2 SVGAGI. This CDR3 contains 17 residues. The V gene end was trimmed by 0 bases and the J gene end by 6 bases; junction bases not matched to a gene: 7. CDR3 nucleotides: TGTGCCAGCAGTTACTCTCCCACTAGCGGGAGGTTGGATACGCAGTATTTT. This sequence encodes CASSYSPTSGRLDTQYF.

The V call is TRBV29-1, the J call TRBJ2-6, with D uncertain. The CDR3 is 12 residues long. Germline lookup yields CDR1 SQVTM and CDR2 ANQGSEA. The V end lost 7 bases, the J end lost 0 bases, and 4 bases lay between the germline ends. CDR3 region: CSAFSGANVLTF. DNA for the CDR3: TGCAGCGCCTTCTCTGGGGCCAACGTCCTGACTTTC.

The sample holds a few counts of this clonotype. The chain combines TRBV12-3 or TRBV12-4 with TRBJ2-7; D is ambiguous. V was clipped by 5 bases and J by 2 bases, with 13 bases between them. The CDR3 spans 14 residues. The CDR3 reads CASSPRLGTYEQYF. CDR3 DNA sequence: TGTGCCAGCAGTCCCAGATTGGGAACCTACGAGCAGTACTTC.

This clonotype has only a few counts. This chain joins TRBV5-4 and TRBJ2-2; no definite D call. Trimming stripped 4 bases from V and 4 bases from J, with 14 bases between. Germline V gene lookup returns CDR1 SGHNT and CDR2 YYREEE (reference sequence). There are 15 residues in the CDR3. CDR3 nucleotides: TGTGCCAGCAGCCGAGGCAACACCTTCACCGGGGAGCTGTTTTTT. Protein: CASSRGNTFTGELFF.

V is TRBV10-3 and J is TRBJ2-1; 8 bases line up with TRBD2. Trimming removed 10 bases from V and 3 bases from J; junction bases left unmatched: 8. CDR1 and CDR2 from the germline V gene are ENHRY and SYGVKD. The CDR3 covers 14 residues. CDR3 protein: CATLGSGDYNEQFF. The CDR3 DNA is TGTGCCACCCTAGGTAGCGGGGACTACAATGAGCAGTTCTTC.

This clonotype was recorded a few times. The V and J genes are TRBV3-1 and TRBJ1-3, with unresolved D. CDR1 LGHDT and CDR2 YNNKEL come from the germline V gene (reference sequence). The V end lost 8 bases, the J end lost 2 bases, and 7 bases lay between the germline ends. CDR3 length: 12 residues. CDR3 sequence reads: CASRTAGNTIYF. The CDR3, as DNA: TGTGCCAGCCGCACGGCTGGAAACACCATATATTTT.

This clonotype was counted a few times. The chain has TRBV29-1 and TRBJ1-1; weak D call: TRBD1 (5 bases). V shed 0 bases and J shed 8 bases, with 13 bases lying between them. Per the germline V gene, CDR1 is SQVTM and CDR2 is ANQGSEA. The CDR3 has 13 residues. CDR3 region: CSVEDRRGGEAFF. The CDR3, as DNA: TGCAGCGTTGAAGATCGAAGGGGAGGAGAAGCTTTCTTT. Variable domain in full (rest from reference TRBV29-1 and TRBJ1-1): SAVISQKPSRDICQRGTSLTIQCQVDSQVTMMFWYRQQPGQSLTLIATANQGSEATYESGFVIDKFPISRPNLTFSTLTVSNMSPEDSSIYLCSVEDRRGGEAFFGQGTRLTVV.

This chain uses TRBV28 with TRBJ2-7; D is undetermined. V lost 5 bases and J 6 bases, leaving 5 bases between the germline ends. The length of the CDR3 is 10 residues. Germline V gene sequence: CDR1 MDHEN, CDR2 SYDVKM. CDR3 sequence reads: CASSTIEQYF. The CDR3 DNA reads as TGTGCCAGCAGTACTATCGAGCAGTACTTC.

This clonotype was counted between two and nine times. This chain links TRBV28 with TRBJ1-2, with a possible D match to TRBD1 (6 bases). Trimming removed 6 bases from V and 4 bases from J, with 18 bases in between. Germline CDR1 and CDR2: MDHEN and SYDVKM. The CDR3 sequence is 15 residues long. Written as DNA, the CDR3 is TGTGCCAGCAGATCCTCGGGGGGCGCTGGCTATGGCTACACCTTC. It is translated as CASRSSGGAGYGYTF.

The J gene is TRBJ2-7, the V gene TRBV5-4; TRBD2 agrees at 11 bases. With V trimmed by 4 bases and J by 1 base, 7 bases remained unmatched. Germline V gives CDR1 SGHNT, CDR2 YYREEE (reference sequence). The CDR3 consists of 16 residues. DNA for the CDR3: TGTGCCAGCAGCCGAATCGGGACTAGCGGTTCCTACGAGCAGTACTTC. Translating gives CASSRIGTSGSYEQYF.

V is TRBV7-2 and J is TRBJ1-2; D is possibly TRBD1 (6 bases). Germline CDR1 and CDR2: SGHTA and FQGNSA. The CDR3 runs 14 residues. V was cut by 0 bases and J by 6 bases, with 11 bases left in between. CDR3 bases: TGTGCCAGCAGCTTAGCAACAGGGTGGGATGGCTACACCTTC. This sequence encodes CASSLATGWDGYTF.

The V and J genes are TRBV6-2 or TRBV6-3 and TRBJ2-7; D perhaps matches TRBD1 (6 bases). The germline V and J ends were trimmed by 8 bases and 3 bases, with 17 bases remaining between them. Germline lookup yields CDR1 MNHEY and CDR2 SVGEGT. The CDR3 runs 14 residues. The DNA of the CDR3 is TGTGCCAGCTATGGACAGCCGATGTTCTACGAGCAGTACTTC. Translated, it gives CASYGQPMFYEQYF.

In its sample, this clonotype was seen a few times. V and J are TRBV3-1 and TRBJ2-3; D perhaps matches TRBD2 (6 bases). Per germline, CDR1 LGHDT and CDR2 YNNKEL (reference sequence). The CDR3 runs 13 residues. V was trimmed by 4 bases and J by 11 bases, leaving 16 bases between them. The CDR3 coding sequence is TGTGCCAGCAGCCCCGCCGAGGGCGGGAAGCAGTATTTT. This gives the protein CASSPAEGGKQYF.

The V gene is TRBV6-2 or TRBV6-3, the J gene TRBJ2-3; perhaps TRBD1 as D (6 bases). With 6 bases removed from V and 0 bases from J, the gap between germline ends came to 19 bases. The length of the CDR3 is 17 residues. The germline V gene has CDR1 MNHEY and CDR2 SVGEGT. Here the CDR3 DNA reads TGTGCCAGCAGCCCCATGACAGGTCGCACTAGCACAGATACGCAGTATTTT. This codes for CASSPMTGRTSTDTQYF.

This clonotype was seen more than once but under ten times. J is TRBJ2-3 and V is TRBV20-1, with D perhaps TRBD1 (5 bases). Germline CDR1 is DFQATT and CDR2 is SNEGSKA (reference sequence). The CDR3 has 14 amino acids. Trimming stripped 1 base from V and 4 bases from J, with 12 bases between. The CDR3 region is CSARVSGFPDTQYF. The CDR3 nucleotides are TGCAGTGCTAGAGTGTCAGGGTTCCCAGATACGCAGTATTTT.

This sequence joins TRBV10-3 and TRBJ2-1, with D perhaps matching TRBD2 (6 bases). This CDR3 has 14 amino acids. V was cut by 2 bases and J by 9 bases, with 14 bases left in between. Germline loops: CDR1 ENHRY, CDR2 SYGVKD. The CDR3 bases are TGTGCCATCAGTGAGCAACGGGAGATGGGTGAGCAGTTCTTC. Its translation is CAISEQREMGEQFF.

The CDR3 coding sequence is TGCAGTGCTAGAGGTGGGGCTAGCGCGAATGAGCAGTTCTTC. Translation: CSARGGASANEQFF. The chain couples TRBV20-1 to TRBJ2-1, with D maybe TRBD2 (6 bases). The germline V gene encodes CDR1 DFQATT and CDR2 SNEGSKA (reference sequence). The CDR3 consists of 14 residues. V lost 1 base and J lost 7, with 14 bases in between.

There are a few counts of this clonotype. This rearrangement joins TRBV5-4 to TRBJ1-2; 10 nucleotides align to TRBD1. CDR1 is SGHNT and CDR2 is YYREEE in the germline V gene (reference sequence). V was pared by 4 bases and J by 3 bases, with 6 bases of the junction left unmatched. The CDR3 covers 15 residues. The CDR3, as DNA: TGTGCCAGCAGCCACGGGACAGGGGTTGACTATGGCTACACCTTC. Amino acids: CASSHGTGVDYGYTF.

This clonotype came up a few times. The rearrangement links TRBV6-2 or TRBV6-3 to TRBJ1-5; D ambiguous. Germline-derived CDR1 and CDR2 are MNHEY and SVGEGT. The V end was cut by 6 bases, the J end by 0 bases, with 12 bases between. The CDR3 covers 15 residues. The CDR3, as DNA: TGTGCCAGCAGGATGGACGGAAATAGCAATCAGCCCCAGCATTTT. Protein: CASRMDGNSNQPQHF.

This clonotype occurred a few times. The gene calls are TRBV15 and TRBJ2-1, with 12 positions matching TRBD2. There are 17 residues in the CDR3. Germline V lookup: CDR1 LNHNV, CDR2 YYDKDF (reference sequence). Trimming removed 2 bases from V and 0 bases from J; junction bases left unmatched: 2. CDR3 amino acids: CATSRTTSGSSYNEQFF. Here the CDR3 DNA reads TGTGCCACCAGCAGAACGACTAGCGGGAGCTCCTACAATGAGCAGTTCTTC.

This clonotype was observed a handful of times. This chain uses TRBV7-2 with TRBJ2-3; TRBD2 matches at 8 bases. CDR3 length: 16 amino acids. The V gene end was trimmed by 1 base and the J gene end by 6 bases; junction bases not matched to a gene: 9. CDR1 and CDR2 (germline): SGHTA, FQGNSA. The CDR3 loop is CASSLGGGRTGDTQYF. CDR3 bases: TGTGCCAGCAGCTTAGGAGGCGGGAGGACGGGGGATACGCAGTATTTT.

This clonotype occurred a few times. The gene calls are TRBV4-1 and TRBJ2-1; 12 nucleotides line up with TRBD2. Germline values: CDR1 MGHRA, CDR2 YSYEKL. Germline trimming cut 0 bases from V and 1 base from J; bases unmatched to any gene: 7. There are 19 residues in the CDR3. The CDR3 sequence: CASSQDPTSGRRSYNEQFF. The CDR3 region has the DNA TGCGCCAGCAGCCAAGATCCGACTAGCGGGAGAAGGTCCTACAATGAGCAGTTCTTC.

The V and J genes are TRBV7-2 and TRBJ2-7, with a tentative D call TRBD2 (6 bases). From germline, CDR1 is SGHTA and CDR2 FQGNSA. The length of the CDR3 is 15 residues. The V end lost 2 bases, the J end lost 4 bases, and 15 bases lay between the germline ends. This chain's CDR3 is CASSLRSGVIYEQYF. CDR3 nucleotides: TGTGCCAGCAGCTTACGGTCGGGAGTAATATACGAGCAGTACTTC.